This record looks at one T cell receptor (beta chain) sequence and its context. This clone appeared a single time. Its antigen has not been determined. No base quality values were provided; no much bigger clone lies one nucleotide off. The library came from the immunoSEQ multiplex PCR assay. The multiplex PCR relied on a mix of 60 forward primers for TCR Vbeta segments and 13 reverse primers for TCR Jbeta segments. A multiplex PCR assay on genomic DNA amplified the CDR3 region of rearranged TCR beta genes. The amplified TCR beta libraries were sequenced on the Illumina HiSeq System as 87-base-pair reads. Regarding the original processing steps: A later analysis tallied roughly 78 million unique TCR beta chains across the 700 or so repertoires, and around 9.9 million of those chains were shared by two or more donors. A nearest-neighbor algorithm error-corrected the raw reads and collapsed the reads into unique sequences, merging closely related sequences to remove PCR and sequencing errors. Alignment of CDR3 sequences to IMGT reference sequences was used to assign V, D and J gene segments. For a sequence to be retained, a match of at least six nucleotides to both a V gene segment and a J gene segment was required. A rearrangement was called productive if the CDR3 had no stop codons and remained in frame with V and J, and every other rearrangement was called non-productive. Following IMGT convention, CDR3 was defined as the stretch from the second conserved V-encoded cysteine to the conserved J-encoded phenylalanine. The earlier analysis of about 530 of the donors excluded any sequence lacking an unambiguous match to a single V gene segment. An earlier analysis of approximately 590 of the donors called V segments functional above 56.7% productive rearrangements and segregating when the between-donor standard deviation exceeded 5%. A statistical classification framework was built to diagnose cytomegalovirus status from the catalog of TCR beta chain sequences. In a later analysis, V and J genes were assigned by comparing TCR nucleotide sequences against IMGT/GENE-DB human TR gene sequences. Using the TCRdist pipeline, a later analysis assigned CDR3 sequences along with most-parsimonious VDJ recombination scenarios. In a later analysis, every TCR beta chain was defined by the combination of its CDR3 amino acid sequence and its V-gene family, and reads without a unique V-gene family were dropped. To address suspected cross-contamination and a sequencing artifact, a later analysis removed around 600 highly shared, low-generation-probability nucleotide sequences. For each public chain, a later analysis derived a clonal expansion index from normalized ranks of inferred template counts within each repertoire. Generation probabilities in a later analysis came from a VDJ recombination model fitted to out-of-frame rearrangements, and those results were checked against IGoR. Hypergeometric tests were used in a later analysis to score TCR-TCR, TCR-HLA and TCR-CMV co-occurrence, with a repertoire-size bias correction applied to the TCR pairs. In a later analysis, false discovery rates were estimated by permuting HLA or CMV assignments 20 times. In a later analysis, co-occurring TCRs were grouped using DBSCAN, with TCRdist sequence similarity added in when clustering inside HLA-allele-positive subsets. Repertoires with fewer than 30,000 or more than 120,000 public chains were left out of co-occurrence clustering, as were about 5 repertoires with anomalous nucleotide sharing. Sourced from immuneACCESS, this table was stored by TCRdb with only in-frame sequences that have V and J called. A share of the clones is absent; for the studies checked, an unresolved V gene accounts for under half, and the remainder has no known explanation. The V and J calls and clone size are taken from that table; D and trimming were inferred from the DNA. This sample lists about 110,000 clones; 82% were detected once. The ten largest clones represent approximately 2.5% of the sample.

The entry originates in a study of cytomegalovirus exposure and HLA in healthy donors (dated by TCRdb to about 2017). As for the study more broadly: An earlier analysis of 587 of the donors reported about 300 Gb of sequence data and around 100 million unique TCR beta sequences obtained from around 190 million T cells. Both class I and class II loci were covered by HLA typing, at four-digit resolution. To predict cytomegalovirus infection status, the study brought together high-throughput TCR immunosequencing, statistical association of individual TCRs with disease status, and machine learning. An early release that covered fewer than 800 HLA-typed donors contained approximately 300 gigabases of sequencing data and about 93 million unique TCR sequences. The study profiled the T cell repertoires of 666 subjects by immunosequencing and related them to cytomegalovirus serostatus. Of the roughly 390 genotyped donors, 75% to 85% were placed in the genetic ancestry cluster associated with self-reported Caucasian donors. All discovery cohort repertoires had been generated on a single sequencing platform. The study aimed to test whether signatures of past pathogen exposure could be identified by cataloging public T cell receptors. Typing coverage varied by locus: about 620-640 donors for A, B, C, DRB1 and DQB1; roughly 520 for DQA1; about 600 for DPA1; more than 450 for DPB1. In an earlier analysis of 500 to 650 of the donors, high-throughput TCR beta sequencing was used to judge whether each TCR beta V gene segment behaved as functional or pseudogenic. Besides the first cohort of approximately 670 subjects, a separate validation cohort made up of over 100 different subjects was used. Among about 400 genotyped donors of the cohort, an average of approximately 220,000 unique TCR beta nucleotide sequences was sequenced per donor, of which 15% to 20% were non-productive. Donor age, sex, ethnicity and CMV serostatus were compiled together with the repertoire data. Rather than drawing on any new phenotypic data, the later analysis identified candidate immune exposures from TCR beta sequences and the way those sequences occurred across donors. Five DR-DQ haplotypes were treated as single units for association and clustering because of strong linkage in the cohort. A later genetic analysis used genome-wide SNP genotypes for about three fifths of the roughly 700 donors, treating that subset as a discovery cohort. To study patterns of TCR occurrence, a later analysis re-analyzed previously published TCR beta repertoires from 550 to 800 donors and added high-resolution HLA genotyping. On the study overall, not on this receptor specifically: Cytomegalovirus status was reported to be diagnosed by the classifier with high specificity and sensitivity in both the original and validation cohorts. A few of the identified cytomegalovirus-associated TCR beta chains were confirmed in vitro to be specific for cytomegalovirus antigens. Because counts were too low, 15 to 20 rarely observed V segments, including chromosome 9 orphons, were excluded from the earlier analysis of some 590 of the donors. A cluster of highly shared sequence variants was judged likely to be a technical artifact of the sequencing pipeline. Sequencing depth was assumed to be roughly uniform across donors in the presence/absence analyses, though that assumption may not hold. Across donors, most TCR sequences were observed very rarely, whereas some public TCRs were present in many individuals. The authors suggested that the approach could potentially be generalized to other disease states and immunological phenotypes. A further reported finding was that TCR beta sequences accurately predicted the HLA-A and HLA-B alleles for most subjects in the first cohort. V-gene and J-gene trimming of TCR beta chains was associated with a missense DCLRE1C variant in a later genetic analysis, and the association was replicated in an independent cohort. A later analysis associated 16,951 TCR beta sequences with specific HLA alleles at a false discovery rate of 0.05. In an earlier analysis of a few hundred of the donors, most TCR beta V segments were observed in productive rearrangements about 87% or about 30% of the time, broadly matching IMGT annotations. Several of the top co-occurrence clusters appeared to be linked to parvovirus B19, influenza, CMV and Epstein-Barr virus, according to a later analysis. According to a later analysis, most CMV-associated TCR beta chains appeared to be HLA-restricted, and the HLA associations seemed to be driven largely by CMV exposure. Correlated functional status among segregating V segments might reflect linkage disequilibrium, but an unknown experimental factor could not be ruled out. A total of 150 or so TCR beta chains were listed by the study as associated with cytomegalovirus. Because the 87-base-pair reads could not distinguish some IMGT-functional V segments, including TRBV6-2 and TRBV6-3, those segments were excluded. A later analysis found that TCR association rates varied across HLA loci, with DRB1 alleles showing the most associated TCRs and HLA-C alleles the fewest. Compared with equally common non-associated chains, HLA-associated TCR beta chains in a later analysis were more clonally expanded and had lower generation probabilities. When HLA alleles, especially DR and DQ, strongly co-occurred, attributing TCR associations to individual alleles was difficult. For the cohort, immune exposure information was limited to CMV serostatus. Because some donors lacked HLA typing at each locus, the association tests relied only on the typed subset. Compared with the approximately 670-donor mean, donors in an Asian-associated ancestry cluster had fewer N-insertions in productive TCRs, according to a later genetic analysis. Only TCR beta chains were sequenced in this cohort, and the absence of alpha or paired-chain data limited detectable features.

In total, approximately 690 healthy bone marrow donors made up the cohort. Cohort members were all nominally healthy when sampled, although unrecorded immune exposures were likely present. The donor was CMV seropositive and belonged to the group of about 290 seropositive cohort members. A peripheral blood sample was provided by each donor, and peripheral blood mononuclear cells were used for TCR beta sequencing. The Qiagen DNeasy Blood Extraction Kit was used to extract genomic DNA from the blood cell samples. The junction carries 12 bases between V and J, which are trimmed by 0 bases and 3 bases respectively. CDR1 KGHSH and CDR2 LQKENI were looked up in the germline V gene. Counted from cysteine to phenylalanine, this CDR3 has 15 amino acids. Only the CDR3 part of the read is kept: 45 bases, read in frame from the first base.

The sequence derives from a young man in good health and CMV-seropositive. Sequencing used PBMCs. The receptor chain draws on TRBV18 and TRBJ2-7; the D gene cannot be resolved reliably. This receptor carries the CDR3 CASSPPNLDVYEQYF. The DNA sequence is given as TGTGCCAGCTCACCACCCAACCTAGACGTCTACGAGCAGTACTTC.